One TCR beta chain is described in this entry. No antigen is known for it. Profiling relied on immunoSEQ multiplex PCR, and the TCRdb table lists in-frame clones only, not all of them. In the table there are approximately 97,000 clones, roughly 84% of which are singletons. Germline V gene lookup returns CDR1 KGHSH and CDR2 LQKENI. The length of the CDR3 is 14 residues. The V and J ends lost 2 bases and 0 bases respectively, with 7 bases between them. The data are from a study of T cell responses to AZD1222 COVID-19 vaccine. Findings and limits, study-wide: The number of AZD1222 recipients seropositive at baseline was only five to seven.

This receptor was identified in an adult in good health. The starting material was peripheral blood, obtained on day 0 of AZD1222 vaccination. J is TRBJ1-1 and V is TRBV18; D unresolved. CDR3 residues: CASSPRTVNTEAFF. The DNA for the CDR3 is TGTGCCAGCTCACCAAGGACGGTGAACACTGAAGCTTTCTTT. Filled out from reference TRBV18 and TRBJ1-1, the complete variable domain reads NAGVMQNPRHLVRRRGQEARLRCSPMKGHSHVYWYRQLPEEGLKFMVYLQKENIIDESGMPKERFSAEFPKEGPSILRIQQVVRGDSAAYFCASSPRTVNTEAFFGQGTRLTVV.